This T cell receptor (beta chain) was observed in a study of shared T cell receptors in the human thymus. Germline V lookup: CDR1 SGHDT, CDR2 YYEEEE. The CDR3 sequence is 15 residues long. V was pared by 4 bases and J by 7 bases, with 10 bases of the junction left unmatched. Clones were sequenced by immunoSEQ multiplex PCR, and TCRdb holds only the in-frame ones, with some missing. The data hold about 380,000 clones, with approximately 95% observed a single time. This receptor was identified in a human donor. The V call is TRBV5-6, the J call TRBJ1-4; 7 bases line up with TRBD1. Sequencing was done on a sample of thymocytes. As DNA, the CDR3 is TGTGCCAGCAGCCATTCCGACAGGGCTAGTGAAAAACTGTTTTTT. It codes for CASSHSDRASEKLFF.